The 5 T cell receptor beta chains in this list originate from one sample, sequenced in a study of human T cells and chemical hapten exposure. TCRdb redid the calling of the RACE reads with MiXCR, one entry per CDR3 protein. The sample shows about 45,000 distinct CDR3 sequences, approximately 4.8% of them seen only once. Time point of the sample: healthy volunteer bleed at 2 weeks. The total RNA was obtained from whole blood that was not fractionated. The sample consisted of whole blood. These receptors were taken from a human donor in good health. Some clones in this sample may be carry-over from other donors' samples.

This clonotype appeared a few times. The chain recombines TRBV25-1 with TRBJ2-3, with 7 nucleotides matching TRBD2. Germline values: CDR1 MGHDK, CDR2 SYGVNS. V gave up 4 bases and J gave up 5 bases; unmatched junction bases: 6. The CDR3 has 14 amino acids. CDR3 in DNA: TGTGCCAGCAGTGGGGAGGGCCTCAGAGATACGCAGTATTTT. It translates to CASSGEGLRDTQYF.

This sequence joins TRBV6-5 and TRBJ1-1; TRBD1 matches 7 bases. The CDR3 consists of 15 residues. V was clipped by 2 bases and J by 4 bases; unmatched bases: 7. The germline V gene encodes CDR1 MNHEY and CDR2 SVGAGI. The DNA of the CDR3 is TGTGCCAGCAGTTACCCAGGGGGTATGGGCACTGAAGCTTTCTTT. Amino acid sequence: CASSYPGGMGTEAFF.

This clonotype occurred many times. The chain joins TRBV28 to TRBJ1-5, with TRBD1 as a possible D gene (5 bases). The CDR3 consists of 13 residues. In germline, CDR1 is MDHEN, CDR2 SYDVKM. Trimming pared 7 bases from V and 1 base from J, leaving 8 bases between. CDR3 loop: CASKGASNQPQHF. As DNA, the CDR3 is TGTGCCAGCAAAGGGGCCAGCAATCAGCCCCAGCATTTT. The full variable domain, completed using reference TRBV28 and TRBJ1-5, is DVKVTQSSRYLVKRTGEKVFLECVQDMDHENMFWYRQDPGLGLRLIYFSYDVKMKEKGDIPEGYSVSREKKERFSLILESASTNQTSMYLCASKGASNQPQHFGDGTRLSIL.

This clonotype was observed many times. The chain couples TRBV9 to TRBJ1-6; D is uncertain. Germline CDR1 reads SGDLS; CDR2 reads YYNGEE. This CDR3 spans 15 amino acids. Trimming removed 0 bases from V and 7 bases from J, with 11 bases in between. CDR3 nucleotides: TGTGCCAGCAGCGTAGGCAGGAGACTAAATTCACCCCTCCACTTT. This encodes CASSVGRRLNSPLHF.

The DNA of the CDR3 is TGCAGTGCCCCCAGCATCGGAGAGAGGTCCTACAATGAGCAGTTCTTC. Protein product: CSAPSIGERSYNEQFF. This chain uses TRBV20-1 with TRBJ2-1; D gene uncertain. This CDR3 spans 16 amino acids. Germline V gene sequence: CDR1 DFQATT, CDR2 SNEGSKA (reference sequence). Between the trimmed V and J ends, which lost 6 bases and 1 base, there was a span of 19 bases.